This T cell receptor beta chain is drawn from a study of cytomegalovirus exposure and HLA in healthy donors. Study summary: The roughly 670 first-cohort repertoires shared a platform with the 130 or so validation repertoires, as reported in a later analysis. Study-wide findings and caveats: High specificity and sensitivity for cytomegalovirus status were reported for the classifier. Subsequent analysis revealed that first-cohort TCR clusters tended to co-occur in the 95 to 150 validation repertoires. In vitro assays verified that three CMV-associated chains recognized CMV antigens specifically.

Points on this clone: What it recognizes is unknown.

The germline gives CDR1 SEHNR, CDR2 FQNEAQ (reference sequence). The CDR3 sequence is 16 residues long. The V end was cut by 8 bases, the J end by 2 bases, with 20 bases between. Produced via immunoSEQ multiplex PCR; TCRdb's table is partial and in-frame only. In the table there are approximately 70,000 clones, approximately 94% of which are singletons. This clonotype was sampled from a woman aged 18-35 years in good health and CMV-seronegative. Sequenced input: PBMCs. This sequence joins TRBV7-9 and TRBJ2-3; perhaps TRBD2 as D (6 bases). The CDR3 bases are TGTGCCAGCCTCGAAGGAGGACTACCGAACACAGATACGCAGTATTTT. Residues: CASLEGGLPNTDTQYF.